This entry lists 27 T cell receptor beta chains sequenced from one sample in a study of identical twins. One entry per CDR3 protein, called by TCRdb with MiXCR from the 5' RACE reads. The sample lists 750,000 to 950,000 distinct CDR3 sequences; around 12% were seen once. The same sample was also studied in work on yellow fever vaccine responses in identical twins.

The sample consisted of PBMCs. These receptors came from a woman aged 18-29 years in good health.

There are a few counts of this clonotype. The CDR3 coding sequence is TGTGCCAGCAGTCCAACTACGAGGAACACTGAAGCTTTCTTT. The encoded protein is CASSPTTRNTEAFF. V usage is TRBV12-3 or TRBV12-4 and J usage is TRBJ1-1, with D hard to call. The CDR3 consists of 14 residues. The ends were cut back, 5 bases at V and 1 base at J, with 11 bases in the middle.

This chain uses TRBV5-1 with TRBJ1-4; 8 nucleotides match TRBD1. J gave up 8 bases and V 5 bases, and 5 bases lay outside the gene matches. Looked up from germline, CDR1 is SGHRS and CDR2 is YFSETQ. This CDR3 region has 13 residues. CDR3 bases: TGCGCCAGCAGGGACAGGGAGGAGGAAAAACTGTTTTTT. Protein product: CASRDREEEKLFF.

This clonotype was seen a handful of times. The rearrangement joins TRBV7-9 to TRBJ1-1; perhaps TRBD1 as D (5 bases). The germline V gene has CDR1 SEHNR and CDR2 FQNEAQ (reference sequence). The CDR3 is made up of 16 amino acids. Trimming took off 5 bases at V and 6 bases at J, with 22 bases between the two ends. CDR3 residues: CASSPEKGAPWAEAFF. CDR3 in DNA: TGTGCCAGCAGCCCCGAAAAAGGGGCTCCGTGGGCTGAAGCTTTCTTT.

This clonotype has only a few counts. DNA for the CDR3: TGTGCCAGCAGCCAAGGGAGGGGCGGGGTCACAGATACGCAGTATTTT. The encoded protein is CASSQGRGGVTDTQYF. The chain combines TRBV4-2 with TRBJ2-3, with D tentatively TRBD2 (6 bases). The CDR3 extends over 16 amino acids. Germline CDR1 LGHNA, CDR2 YNFKEQ. Trimming left V 1 base short and J 2 bases short, with 13 bases between.

A few counts support this clonotype. V is TRBV13 and J is TRBJ1-5, with TRBD1 as a possible D gene (6 bases). Per the germline V gene, CDR1 is PRHDT and CDR2 is FYEKMQ (reference sequence). Trimming cost V 5 bases and J 3 bases, with 11 bases left between them. The CDR3 sequence is 14 residues long. The chain's CDR3 is CASSQGQPNQPQHF. The CDR3 DNA reads TGTGCCAGCAGCCAGGGACAACCCAATCAGCCCCAGCATTTT.

This clonotype was found many times. This chain uses TRBV10-3 with TRBJ1-1; D is ambiguous. CDR3 size: 11 residues. Trimming took 6 bases from V and 5 from J, leaving 7 bases between them. The germline V gene encodes CDR1 ENHRY and CDR2 SYGVKD. The CDR3 here is CAISAGTEAFF. DNA for the CDR3: TGTGCCATCAGCGCCGGTACTGAAGCTTTCTTT.

The rearrangement links TRBV29-1 to TRBJ1-3; maybe TRBD1 (6 bases). This CDR3 has 13 amino acids. V lost 4 bases and J 0 bases, leaving 7 bases between the germline ends. Per germline, CDR1 SQVTM and CDR2 ANQGSEA. The CDR3 loop reads CSVVGGSGNTIYF. The CDR3 region has the DNA TGCAGCGTTGTAGGGGGCTCTGGAAACACCATATATTTT. The full variable domain, its missing parts supplied by reference TRBV29-1 and TRBJ1-3, is SAVISQKPSRDICQRGTSLTIQCQVDSQVTMMFWYRQQPGQSLTLIATANQGSEATYESGFVIDKFPISRPNLTFSTLTVSNMSPEDSSIYLCSVVGGSGNTIYFGEGSWLTVV.

This clonotype was seen only once. The genes are TRBV5-1 and TRBJ2-2, with TRBD2 as a possible D gene (7 bases). CDR1 SGHRS and CDR2 YFSETQ come from the germline V gene. V lost 1 base and J lost 1, with 20 bases in between. The CDR3 length is 19 residues. The CDR3 sequence is CASSLWGGRDYENTGELFF. For the CDR3, the DNA is TGCGCCAGCAGCTTGTGGGGGGGCCGGGACTACGAGAACACCGGGGAGCTGTTTTTT.

Many counts were recorded for this clonotype. The chain has TRBV20-1 and TRBJ2-1; a weak D match, TRBD2 (5 bases). CDR3 size: 12 residues. Germline CDR1 reads DFQATT; CDR2 reads SNEGSKA (reference sequence). Trimming stripped 3 bases from V and 3 bases from J, with 6 bases between. The CDR3 nucleotides read TGCAGTGCTAGCGGGGTCTACAATGAGCAGTTCTTC. This translates into CSASGVYNEQFF.

This clonotype was observed a few times. The V call is TRBV20-1, the J call TRBJ2-3; 7 bases map to TRBD2. The CDR3 has 17 residues. Germline V gene sequence: CDR1 DFQATT, CDR2 SNEGSKA (reference sequence). Germline trimming cut 0 bases from V and 0 bases from J; bases unmatched to any gene: 9. The CDR3 sequence: CSARDTGGSSSTDTQYF. The CDR3 nucleotides are TGCAGTGCTAGAGATACGGGGGGATCCTCTAGCACAGATACGCAGTATTTT.

This clonotype was seen a handful of times. The chain couples TRBV14 to TRBJ2-2; the match to TRBD2 covers 8 bases. The length of the CDR3 is 15 residues. V shed 2 bases and J 5 bases; nucleotides not matched to a gene: 4. Germline CDR1 reads SGHDN; CDR2 reads FVKESK. This chain's CDR3 is CASSQPAGATGELFF. In nucleotides, the CDR3 is TGTGCCAGCAGCCAACCAGCGGGAGCGACCGGGGAGCTGTTTTTT.

This clonotype was detected ten times or more. The rearrangement uses TRBV12-3 or TRBV12-4 and TRBJ1-5, with unresolved D. V dropped 5 bases and J dropped 5 bases, with 10 bases sitting between them. This CDR3 region has 13 residues. CDR3 DNA sequence: TGTGCCAGCAGTGTTGGTGGGGATCAGCCCCAGCATTTT. It is translated as CASSVGGDQPQHF.

J is TRBJ1-4 and V is TRBV20-1, with D unclear. V was pared by 3 bases and J by 3 bases, with 8 bases between. The germline CDR1 and CDR2 sequences are DFQATT and SNEGSKA (reference sequence). The CDR3 has 13 amino acids. The CDR3 sequence is CSARGSANEKLFF. CDR3 coding DNA: TGCAGTGCTAGGGGGAGCGCTAATGAAAAACTGTTTTTT.

The J gene is TRBJ2-1, the V gene TRBV12-3 or TRBV12-4; no definite D call. CDR3 length equals 13 residues. V was clipped by 5 bases and J by 4 bases, with 9 bases between them. CDR3 protein: CASSSADYNEQFF. The CDR3 DNA reads TGTGCCAGCAGTAGCGCCGATTACAATGAGCAGTTCTTC.

This sequence joins TRBV5-1 and TRBJ2-1; the D gene is possibly TRBD1 (6 bases). The V gene's germline CDR1 is SGHRS and CDR2 YFSETQ. CDR3 length: 13 amino acids. V shed 3 bases and J shed 6 bases, with 10 bases lying between them. This CDR3 is CASSSRTVNEQFF. The CDR3 DNA is TGCGCCAGCAGCTCCCGGACAGTCAATGAGCAGTTCTTC.

This clonotype has only a few counts. The gene calls are TRBV6-5 and TRBJ2-3, with D possibly matching TRBD1 (5 bases). The germline V gene has CDR1 MNHEY and CDR2 SVGAGI. V gave up 2 bases and J gave up 1 base, with 10 bases separating them. The CDR3 covers 15 residues. The CDR3 is CASSYTQGRTDTQYF. DNA of the CDR3: TGTGCCAGCAGTTACACCCAGGGCCGCACAGATACGCAGTATTTT.

This chain links TRBV7-9 with TRBJ1-6, with 9 bases fitting TRBD1. Germline V gene data show CDR1 as SEHNR and CDR2 as FQNEAQ (reference sequence). The CDR3 runs to 14 residues. Trimming removed 8 bases from V and 7 bases from J; junction bases left unmatched: 6. The CDR3 region is CASDRGTGNSPLHF. CDR3 DNA sequence: TGTGCCAGCGATAGAGGGACAGGGAATTCACCCCTCCACTTT.

This chain uses TRBV2 with TRBJ2-1; TRBD1 matches at 8 bases. The trim removed 1 base at V and 9 bases at J, leaving 11 bases unmatched. The CDR3 runs 16 residues. Germline loops: CDR1 SNHLY, CDR2 FYNNEI. This chain's CDR3 is CASSEGRTGLLGEQFF. CDR3 bases: TGTGCCAGCAGTGAAGGGAGGACAGGGTTACTGGGTGAGCAGTTCTTC.

This clonotype was seen more than once but under ten times. The CDR3 loop reads CSARVGTSGGVDTGELFF. The CDR3 region has the DNA TGCAGTGCTAGAGTTGGGACTAGCGGGGGGGTAGACACCGGGGAGCTGTTTTTT. V usage is TRBV20-1 and J usage is TRBJ2-2; TRBD2 matches 16 bases. Germline values: CDR1 DFQATT, CDR2 SNEGSKA (reference sequence). This CDR3 has 18 residues. Germline trimming cut 1 base from V and 3 bases from J; bases unmatched to any gene: 5.

Here the CDR3 reads CSARVSGEGQETQYF. CDR3 DNA sequence: TGCAGTGCTAGAGTGTCGGGGGAAGGGCAAGAGACCCAGTACTTC. The V and J genes are TRBV20-1 and TRBJ2-5; possible D gene TRBD2, 6 bases. The CDR3 is made up of 15 amino acids. The ends were cut back, 1 base at V and 2 bases at J, with 14 bases in the middle. In germline, CDR1 is DFQATT, CDR2 SNEGSKA (reference sequence).

This chain links TRBV7-6 with TRBJ1-1; D is unresolved. Germline V gene lookup returns CDR1 SGHVS and CDR2 FNYEAQ. This CDR3 has 13 residues. V lost 1 base, J lost 3 bases, and 6 bases lay in between. The CDR3 loop reads CASSLGAYTEAFF. The CDR3 DNA sequence: TGTGCCAGCAGCTTAGGAGCCTACACTGAAGCTTTCTTT.

J is TRBJ2-6 and V is TRBV12-3 or TRBV12-4; no definite D call. The CDR3 runs to 14 residues. Trimming removed 5 bases from V and 2 bases from J, with 7 bases in between. The CDR3 here is CASSTRAGANVLTF. In DNA, the CDR3 is TGTGCCAGCAGTACAAGGGCTGGGGCCAACGTCCTGACTTTC.

V gene TRBV10-3 combines with J gene TRBJ1-1; D unclear. This CDR3 has 14 residues. The V gene's germline CDR1 is ENHRY and CDR2 SYGVKD. Trimming removed 0 bases from V and 4 bases from J, with 9 bases in between. DNA for the CDR3: TGTGCCATCAGTGAGTCCTCTGTGGGCACTGAAGCTTTCTTT. It is translated as CAISESSVGTEAFF.

This chain connects TRBV10-3 to TRBJ2-1; possible D gene TRBD1, 5 bases. The V end lost 2 bases, the J end lost 1 base, and 12 bases lay between the germline ends. This CDR3 contains 16 residues. Germline loops: CDR1 ENHRY, CDR2 SYGVKD. The CDR3 coding sequence is TGTGCCATCAGTGAGACGACAGCGACTTCCTACAATGAGCAGTTCTTC. This gives the protein CAISETTATSYNEQFF.

The sample holds many counts of this clonotype. One end of the junction varies from germline; a read error may be responsible. The gene calls are TRBV9 and TRBJ2-3; possibly TRBD2 for D (5 bases). Germline V lookup: CDR1 SGDLS, CDR2 YYNGEE. The CDR3 is 13 amino acids. CDR3 nucleotide sequence: TGTGCCAGCAGCGTAAATGAGGGTGATACACAGTATTTT. Protein sequence: CASSVNEGDTQYF.

This clonotype was found a few times. V usage is TRBV12-3 or TRBV12-4 and J usage is TRBJ1-2; D is uncertain. The germline V and J ends were trimmed by 1 base and 6 bases, with 12 bases remaining between them. The CDR3 contains 14 residues. The CDR3 loop is CASSLVSPRDGYTF. The DNA for the CDR3 is TGTGCCAGCAGTTTAGTTTCCCCCCGGGATGGCTACACCTTC.

This clonotype was detected a few times. This chain links TRBV7-9 with TRBJ2-3; no definite D call. V lost 4 bases and J 6 bases, leaving 2 bases between the germline ends. The CDR3 runs to 10 residues. Per the germline V gene, CDR1 is SEHNR and CDR2 is FQNEAQ (reference sequence). Here the CDR3 DNA reads TGTGCCAGCAGCTGGGATACGCAGTATTTT. Translated: CASSWDTQYF.